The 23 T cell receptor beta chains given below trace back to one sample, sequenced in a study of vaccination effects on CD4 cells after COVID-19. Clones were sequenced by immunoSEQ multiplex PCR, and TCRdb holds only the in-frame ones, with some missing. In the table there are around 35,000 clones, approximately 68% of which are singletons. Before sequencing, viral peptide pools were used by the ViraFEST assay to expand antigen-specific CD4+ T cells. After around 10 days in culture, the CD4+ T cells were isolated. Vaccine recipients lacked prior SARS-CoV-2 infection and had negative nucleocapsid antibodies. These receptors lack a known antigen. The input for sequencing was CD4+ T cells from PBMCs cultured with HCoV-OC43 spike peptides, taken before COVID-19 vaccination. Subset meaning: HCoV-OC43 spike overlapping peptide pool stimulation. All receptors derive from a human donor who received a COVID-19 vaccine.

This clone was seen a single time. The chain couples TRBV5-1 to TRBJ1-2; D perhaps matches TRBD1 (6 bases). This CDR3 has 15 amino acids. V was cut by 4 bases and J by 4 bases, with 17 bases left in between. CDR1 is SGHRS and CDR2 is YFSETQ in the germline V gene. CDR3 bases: TGCGCCAGCAGCCTGTACGGGGGCTACGGCTATGGCTACACCTTC. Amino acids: CASSLYGGYGYGYTF.

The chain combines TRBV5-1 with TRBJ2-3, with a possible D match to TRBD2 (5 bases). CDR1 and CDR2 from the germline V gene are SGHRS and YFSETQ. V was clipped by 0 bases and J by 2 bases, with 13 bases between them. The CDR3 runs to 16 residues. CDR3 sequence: CASSLGGPVNTDTQYF. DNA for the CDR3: TGCGCCAGCAGCTTGGGCGGGCCCGTAAACACAGATACGCAGTATTTT.

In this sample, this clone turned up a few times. The CDR3 loop is CASSLVKQGEGYF. The CDR3 DNA reads TGTGCCAGCAGCTTAGTGAAGCAGGGAGAGGGGTATTTT. The J gene is TRBJ1-3, the V gene TRBV7-2, with D tentatively TRBD1 (5 bases). This CDR3 spans 13 amino acids. V lost 1 base and J lost 16, with 17 bases in between. Germline V CDR1 and CDR2: SGHTA, FQGNSA.

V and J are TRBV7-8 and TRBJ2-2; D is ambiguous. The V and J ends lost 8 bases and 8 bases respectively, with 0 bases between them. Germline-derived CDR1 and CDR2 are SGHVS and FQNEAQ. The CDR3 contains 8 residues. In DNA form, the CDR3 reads TGTGCCAGCGGGGAGCTGTTTTTT. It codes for CASGELFF.

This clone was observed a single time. CDR3 in amino acids: CATKGTGVTTEAFF. Here the CDR3 DNA reads TGTGCCACCAAGGGGACAGGGGTGACAACTGAAGCTTTCTTT. The chain is built from TRBV10-3 and TRBJ1-1, with TRBD1 identical over 10 bases. The trim removed 10 bases at V and 5 bases at J, leaving 10 bases unmatched. The CDR3 covers 14 residues. CDR1 ENHRY and CDR2 SYGVKD come from the germline V gene.

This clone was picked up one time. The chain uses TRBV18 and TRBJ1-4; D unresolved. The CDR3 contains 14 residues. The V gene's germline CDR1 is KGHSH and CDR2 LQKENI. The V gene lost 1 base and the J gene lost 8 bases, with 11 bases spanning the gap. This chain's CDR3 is CASSPREGYEKLFF. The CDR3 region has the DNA TGTGCCAGCTCACCACGGGAAGGATACGAAAAACTGTTTTTT.

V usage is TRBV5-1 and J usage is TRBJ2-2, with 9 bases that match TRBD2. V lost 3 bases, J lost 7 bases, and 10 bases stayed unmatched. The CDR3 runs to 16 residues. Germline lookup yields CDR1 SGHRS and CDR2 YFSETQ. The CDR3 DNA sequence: TGCGCCAGCAGCTCCTCGGCGGGAGGGTTCATCGGGGAGCTGTTTTTT. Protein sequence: CASSSSAGGFIGELFF. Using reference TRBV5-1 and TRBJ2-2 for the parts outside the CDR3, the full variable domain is KAGVTQTPRYLIKTRGQQVTLSCSPISGHRSVSWYQQTPGQGLQFLFEYFSETQRNKGNFPGRFSGRQFSNSRSEMNVSTLELGDSALYLCASSSSAGGFIGELFFGEGSRLTVL.

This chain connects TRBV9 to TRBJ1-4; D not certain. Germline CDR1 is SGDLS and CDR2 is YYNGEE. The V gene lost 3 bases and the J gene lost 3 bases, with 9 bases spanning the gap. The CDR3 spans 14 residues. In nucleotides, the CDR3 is TGTGCCAGCAGCGAAGGGTATGCTAATGAAAAACTGTTTTTT. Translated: CASSEGYANEKLFF.

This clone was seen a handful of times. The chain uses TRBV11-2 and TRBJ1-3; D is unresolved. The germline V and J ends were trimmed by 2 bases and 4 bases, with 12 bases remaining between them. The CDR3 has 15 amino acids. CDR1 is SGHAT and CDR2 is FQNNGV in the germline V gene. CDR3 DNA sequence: TGTGCCAGCAGCTTACTATCGGGGTCCGGAAACACCATATATTTT. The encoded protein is CASSLLSGSGNTIYF.

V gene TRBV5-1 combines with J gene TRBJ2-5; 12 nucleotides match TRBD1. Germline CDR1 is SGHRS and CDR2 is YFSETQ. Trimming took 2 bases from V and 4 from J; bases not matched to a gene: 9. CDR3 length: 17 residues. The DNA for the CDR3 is TGCGCCAGCAGCTTACCGACCGGGACAGGGGGCGCAGAGACCCAGTACTTC. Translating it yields CASSLPTGTGGAETQYF. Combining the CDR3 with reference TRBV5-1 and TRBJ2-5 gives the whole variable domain KAGVTQTPRYLIKTRGQQVTLSCSPISGHRSVSWYQQTPGQGLQFLFEYFSETQRNKGNFPGRFSGRQFSNSRSEMNVSTLELGDSALYLCASSLPTGTGGAETQYFGPGTRLLVL.

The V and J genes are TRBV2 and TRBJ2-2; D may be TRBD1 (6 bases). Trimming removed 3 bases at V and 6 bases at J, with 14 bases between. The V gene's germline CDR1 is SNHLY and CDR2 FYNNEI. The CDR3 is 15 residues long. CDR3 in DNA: TGTGCCAGCAGTGAGGGCAGGACAGTATCCGGGGAGCTGTTTTTT. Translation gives CASSEGRTVSGELFF.

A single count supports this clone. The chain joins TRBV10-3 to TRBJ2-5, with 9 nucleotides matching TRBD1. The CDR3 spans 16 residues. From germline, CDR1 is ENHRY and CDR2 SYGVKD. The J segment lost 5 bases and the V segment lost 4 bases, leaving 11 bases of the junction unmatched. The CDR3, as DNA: TGTGCCATCAGTGGGCCAGGACAGGGGAAAGGGGAGACCCAGTACTTC. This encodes CAISGPGQGKGETQYF.

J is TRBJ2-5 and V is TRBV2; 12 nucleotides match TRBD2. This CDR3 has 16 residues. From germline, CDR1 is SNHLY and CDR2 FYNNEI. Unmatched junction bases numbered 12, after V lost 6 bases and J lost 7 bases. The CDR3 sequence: CASRAGSSGGEGTQYF. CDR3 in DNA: TGTGCCAGCAGAGCAGGGTCTAGCGGGGGGGAAGGGACCCAGTACTTC. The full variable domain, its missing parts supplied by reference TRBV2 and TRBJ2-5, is EPEVTQTPSHQVTQMGQEVILRCVPISNHLYFYWYRQILGQKVEFLVSFYNNEISEKSEIFDDQFSVERPDGSNFTLKIRSTKLEDSAMYFCASRAGSSGGEGTQYFGPGTRLLVL.

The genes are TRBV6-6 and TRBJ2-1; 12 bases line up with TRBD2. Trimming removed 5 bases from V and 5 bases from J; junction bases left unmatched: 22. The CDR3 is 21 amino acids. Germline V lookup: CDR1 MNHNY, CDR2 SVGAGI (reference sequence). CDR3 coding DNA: TGTGCCAGCAGTCACCCCCGGGGGTCGTCTAGCGGGGGGGCCATCGACAATGAGCAGTTCTTC. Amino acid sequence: CASSHPRGSSSGGAIDNEQFF.

This chain's CDR3 is CASSPPSKGGEQYF. The DNA of the CDR3 is TGTGCCAGCTCACCACCGTCGAAGGGGGGGGAGCAGTACTTC. The chain uses TRBV18 and TRBJ2-7; D possibly corresponds to TRBD2 (7 bases). This CDR3 spans 14 amino acids. V lost 0 bases to trimming and J lost 7 bases, with 13 bases between them. CDR1 KGHSH and CDR2 LQKENI come from the germline V gene.

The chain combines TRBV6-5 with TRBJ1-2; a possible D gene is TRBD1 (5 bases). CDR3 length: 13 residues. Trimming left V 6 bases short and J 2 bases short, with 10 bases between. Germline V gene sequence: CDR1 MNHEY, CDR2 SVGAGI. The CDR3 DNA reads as TGTGCCAGCAGGATCGACAGAAACTATGGCTACACCTTC. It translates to CASRIDRNYGYTF.

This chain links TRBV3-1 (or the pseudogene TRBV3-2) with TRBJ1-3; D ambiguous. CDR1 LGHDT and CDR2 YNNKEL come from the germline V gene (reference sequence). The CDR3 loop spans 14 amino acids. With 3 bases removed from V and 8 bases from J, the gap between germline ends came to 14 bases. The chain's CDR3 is CASSHSSIRYTIYF. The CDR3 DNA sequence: TGTGCCAGCAGCCACTCCTCGATCCGTTACACCATATATTTT.

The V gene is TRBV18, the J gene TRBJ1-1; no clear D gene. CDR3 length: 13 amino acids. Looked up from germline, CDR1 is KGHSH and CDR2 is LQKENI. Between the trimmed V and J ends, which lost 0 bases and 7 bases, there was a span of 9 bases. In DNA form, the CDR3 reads TGTGCCAGCTCACCACCGGTCAGAATTGAAGCTTTCTTT. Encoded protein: CASSPPVRIEAFF.

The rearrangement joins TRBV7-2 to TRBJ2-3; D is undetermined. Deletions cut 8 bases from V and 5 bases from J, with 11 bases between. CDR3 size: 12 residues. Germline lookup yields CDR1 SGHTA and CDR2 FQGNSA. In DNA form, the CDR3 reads TGTGCCAGCGGCCTCTTGAGAGATACGCAGTATTTT. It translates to CASGLLRDTQYF.

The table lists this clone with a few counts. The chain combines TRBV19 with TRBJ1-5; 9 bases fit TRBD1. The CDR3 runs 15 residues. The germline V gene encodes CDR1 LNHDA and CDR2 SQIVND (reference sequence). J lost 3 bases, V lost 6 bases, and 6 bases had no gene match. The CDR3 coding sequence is TGTGCCAGTAGCCGGGACAGGGCATTCAATCAGCCCCAGCATTTT. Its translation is CASSRDRAFNQPQHF.

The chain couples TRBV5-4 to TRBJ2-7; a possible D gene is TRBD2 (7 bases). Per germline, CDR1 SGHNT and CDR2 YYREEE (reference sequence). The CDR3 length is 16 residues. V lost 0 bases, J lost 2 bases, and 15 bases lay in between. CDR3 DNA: TGTGCCAGCAGCTTGGGGGGGGCTAGCGGCGCCTACGAGCAGTACTTC. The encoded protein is CASSLGGASGAYEQYF.

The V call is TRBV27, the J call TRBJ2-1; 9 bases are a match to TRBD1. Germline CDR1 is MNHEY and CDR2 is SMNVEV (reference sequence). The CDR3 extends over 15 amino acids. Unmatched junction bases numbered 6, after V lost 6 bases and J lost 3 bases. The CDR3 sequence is CASRRGTGNYNEQFF. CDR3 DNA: TGTGCCAGCAGAAGGGGGACAGGGAACTACAATGAGCAGTTCTTC.

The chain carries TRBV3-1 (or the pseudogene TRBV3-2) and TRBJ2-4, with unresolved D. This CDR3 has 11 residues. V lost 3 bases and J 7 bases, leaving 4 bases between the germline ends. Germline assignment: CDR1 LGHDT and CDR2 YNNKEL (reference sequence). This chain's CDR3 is CASSHVNIQYF. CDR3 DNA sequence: TGTGCCAGCAGCCACGTGAACATTCAGTACTTC.